This TCR beta chain was obtained from a study of blood T cells in healthy people across ages. General observations from the study: Donor CMV status, an unknown factor, possibly confounded changes in expanded clonotypes.

Every sample had a minimum of 6 million PBMCs isolated. Losses at the gene ends were 8 bases for V and 2 bases for J; bases not matched to a gene: 8. This CDR3 is built from 14 residues. On this clonotype: Its antigen is still unknown. A read error may explain this, as a much larger clone is one base away.

For the second PCR, which ran for about 6 to 11 cycles, a sample-barcoded 5' primer and a J-beta primer mix were used. All cDNA molecules were each tagged by a template-switch adaptor with 12 random nucleotides. Via MiXCR, TCRdb re-called the 5' RACE reads, giving one row per CDR3 protein. The sample lists fewer than 1,000,000 distinct CDR3 sequences; more than 35% were seen once. Sequenced sample: blood. The chain links TRBV12-3 or TRBV12-4 to TRBJ2-7; 8 bases align to TRBD2. The receptor was isolated from a man older than 75 in good health. CDR3 sequence reads: CASGTSGPPYEQYF. DNA for the CDR3: TGTGCCAGCGGTACTAGCGGTCCTCCCTACGAGCAGTACTTC.